This note documents a single T cell receptor beta chain sequence. Its specificity is not known. The data are from a study of T cell responses to AZD1222 COVID-19 vaccine. Study overall: Both about-4-week and about-12-week second-dose recipients were combined. Study results and caveats: Clonal diversity may have been underestimated, and the donors were mostly white British, with more females than males. Only a handful of AZD1222 recipients, several in all, had baseline seropositivity. Following two doses of AZD1222, Spike-specific TCR breadth and depth rose.

CDR3 length: 14 amino acids. CDR1 and CDR2 from the germline V gene are SEHNR and FQNEAQ (reference sequence). V was shortened by 5 bases and J by 1 base, with 8 bases between the two germline ends. TCRdb's table, derived via immunoSEQ multiplex PCR, lists solely in-frame clones and lacks some. The sample consists of about 100,000 clones, around 87% of them appearing once. V and J are TRBV7-9 and TRBJ2-2; D gene unclear. The sequenced sample was peripheral blood, obtained on day 0 of AZD1222 vaccination. The receptor was derived from an adult in good health. The CDR3 region is CASSKRLNTGELFF. CDR3 DNA: TGTGCCAGCAGCAAAAGACTGAACACCGGGGAGCTGTTTTTT.